This TCR beta chain was recovered during a study of T cells in narcolepsy. General study results and limits: No autoreactive T cell clone sequences appeared in some memory CD4+ repertoires. Reportedly, autoreactive clonotypes were serially detected in patients' blood but not controls'. Same-patient CSF and blood CD4+ T cell clonotypes included HCRT-specific and TRIB2-specific autoreactive ones.

Remarks on this clone: Its antigen is currently unknown.

The ends lost 1 base at V and 0 bases at J; junction bases unmatched: 4. Germline lookup yields CDR1 SGHNT and CDR2 YENEEA. CDR3 size: 16 residues. Produced via immunoSEQ multiplex PCR; TCRdb's table is partial and in-frame only. The repertoire holds roughly 34,000 clones, with 84% as singletons. The sequence was collected from a human donor with narcolepsy. This chain joins TRBV11-3 and TRBJ2-5; the match to TRBD2 covers 8 bases. Source material: CD45RA- memory CD4+ T cells from PBMCs. CDR3 loop: CASSLGVAGHQETQYF. CDR3 bases: TGTGCCAGCAGCTTAGGAGTAGCGGGGCACCAAGAGACCCAGTACTTC. The full variable domain, rest sourced from reference TRBV11-3 and TRBJ2-5, is EAGVVQSPRYKIIEKKQPVAFWCNPISGHNTLYWYLQNLGQGPELLIRYENEEAVDDSQLPKDRFSAERLKGVDSTLKIQPAELGDSAVYLCASSLGVAGHQETQYFGPGTRLLVL.